This T cell receptor beta chain was obtained from a study of blood T cells in healthy people across ages. The study, taken as a whole, reports: Compared with aged donors, long-lived donors showed fewer expanded clones, suggesting selection. Among T cells, TCR beta diversity per million cells dropped roughly linearly as age rose. The study lacked donor CMV status, which possibly confounded expanded clonotype changes.

A note on this clonotype: As yet, its antigen is unknown.

Staff drew ten milliliters of peripheral blood from each donor. The CDR3 is made up of 15 amino acids. Unmatched junction bases numbered 6, after V lost 4 bases and J lost 1 base. Combining a sample-barcoded 5' primer with a J-beta primer mix, a second PCR ran for roughly 6 to 11 cycles. TCRdb called the 5' RACE reads again in MiXCR, with one record for every CDR3 protein. The sample has some 930,000 distinct CDR3 sequences, 25% to 30% seen once; the top ten hold more than 8.5%. These records were also assigned to another study, of T cells of mothers and their children.

Sequencing was done on a sample of blood. The clonotype was recovered from a woman aged 40-49 years in good health. The chain joins TRBV12-3 or TRBV12-4 to TRBJ1-2, with 7 bases aligning to TRBD1. The CDR3 spells CASSSWDRRNYGYTF. For the CDR3, the DNA is TGTGCCAGCAGTTCCTGGGACAGACGTAACTATGGCTACACCTTC.